This T cell receptor beta chain was recorded in a study of T cells in Graves' hyperthyroidism and ophthalmopathy. Deletions cut 6 bases from V and 9 bases from J, with 18 bases between. The CDR3 is made up of 13 amino acids. Per germline, CDR1 SQVTM and CDR2 ANQGSEA. Note on this clonotype: The antigen is unknown.

The source material, RNA transcripts, was used to amplify TCR beta CDR3 regions. TCR CDR3 underwent first-round RT-PCR with the HTBI primer set. Each CDR3 protein is one row after TCRdb ran MiXCR on the multiplex PCR reads. The sample lists more than 300,000 distinct CDR3 sequences; more than 11% were seen once. General observations from the study: Ophthalmopathy cases were set apart from stable hyperthyroidism by a 13 V-J model. The model's output predicted ophthalmopathy at a median of about 5.9 months prior to onset. Blood also held most thyroid clonotypes expanded beyond 0.001.

The source material was blood. The source is a woman in her twenties or thirties with Graves' hyperthyroidism. The rearrangement joins TRBV29-1 to TRBJ1-5, with D possibly matching TRBD1 (5 bases). The DNA of the CDR3 is TGCAGCGTCGCGGGGGGAAGTGAGGGGCCCCAGCATTTT. Protein sequence: CSVAGGSEGPQHF.